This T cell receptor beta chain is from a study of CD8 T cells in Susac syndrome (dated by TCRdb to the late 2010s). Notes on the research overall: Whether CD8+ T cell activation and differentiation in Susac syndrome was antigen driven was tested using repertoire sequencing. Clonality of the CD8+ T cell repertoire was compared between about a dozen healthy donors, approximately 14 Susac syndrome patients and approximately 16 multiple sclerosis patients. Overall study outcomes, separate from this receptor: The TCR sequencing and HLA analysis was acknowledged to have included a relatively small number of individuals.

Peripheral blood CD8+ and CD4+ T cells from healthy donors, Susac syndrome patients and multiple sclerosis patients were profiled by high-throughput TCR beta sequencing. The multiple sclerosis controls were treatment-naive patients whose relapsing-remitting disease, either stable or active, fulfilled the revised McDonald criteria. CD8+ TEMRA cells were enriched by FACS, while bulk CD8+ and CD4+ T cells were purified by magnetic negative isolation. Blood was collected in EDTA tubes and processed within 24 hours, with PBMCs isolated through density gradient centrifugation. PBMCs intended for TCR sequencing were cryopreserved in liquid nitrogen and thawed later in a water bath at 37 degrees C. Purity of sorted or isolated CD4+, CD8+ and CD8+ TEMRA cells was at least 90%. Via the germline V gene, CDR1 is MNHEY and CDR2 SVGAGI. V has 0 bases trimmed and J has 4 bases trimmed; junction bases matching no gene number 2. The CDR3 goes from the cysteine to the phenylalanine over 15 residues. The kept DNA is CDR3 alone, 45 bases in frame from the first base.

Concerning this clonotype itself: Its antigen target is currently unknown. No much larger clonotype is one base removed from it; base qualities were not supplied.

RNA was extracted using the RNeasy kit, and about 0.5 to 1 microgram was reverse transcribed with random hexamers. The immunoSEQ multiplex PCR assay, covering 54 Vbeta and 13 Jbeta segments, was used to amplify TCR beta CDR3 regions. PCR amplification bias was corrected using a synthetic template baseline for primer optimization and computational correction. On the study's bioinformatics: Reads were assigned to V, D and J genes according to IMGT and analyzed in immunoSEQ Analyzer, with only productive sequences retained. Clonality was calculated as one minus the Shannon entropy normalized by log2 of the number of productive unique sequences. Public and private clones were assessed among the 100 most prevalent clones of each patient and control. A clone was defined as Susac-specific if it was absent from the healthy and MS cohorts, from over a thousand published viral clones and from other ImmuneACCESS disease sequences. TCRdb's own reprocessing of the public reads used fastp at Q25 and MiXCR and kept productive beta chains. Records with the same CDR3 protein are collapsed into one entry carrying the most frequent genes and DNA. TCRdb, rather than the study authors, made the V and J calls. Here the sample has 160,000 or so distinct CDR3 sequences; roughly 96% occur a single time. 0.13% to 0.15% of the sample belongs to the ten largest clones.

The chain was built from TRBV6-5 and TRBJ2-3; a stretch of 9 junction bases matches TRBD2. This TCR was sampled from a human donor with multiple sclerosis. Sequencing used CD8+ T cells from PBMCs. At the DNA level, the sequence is TGTGCCAGCAGTTACTCTCTAGCGGGGTCAGATACGCAGTATTTT. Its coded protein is CASSYSLAGSDTQYF.